The 4 T cell receptor beta chains below were found in one sample sequenced in a study of radiotherapy plus CTLA-4 blockade in lung cancer. The protocol was immunoSEQ multiplex PCR, while the TCRdb copy is restricted to in-frame clones and leaves out a portion. Here the sample spans roughly 53,000 clones, almost 85% being singletons. Material: peripheral blood, obtained from a patient treated with radiotherapy plus ipilimumab. All receptors come from a human donor with non-small cell lung cancer whose response to radiotherapy plus ipilimumab could not be evaluated.

V usage is TRBV15 and J usage is TRBJ1-5; no reliable D call. The ends were cut back, 3 bases at V and 5 bases at J, with 8 bases in the middle. Germline-derived CDR1 and CDR2 are LNHNV and YYDKDF (reference sequence). This CDR3 region has 13 residues. CDR3 nucleotides: TGTGCCACCAGCAGGGAGGGAGATCAGCCCCAGCATTTT. Translation: CATSREGDQPQHF.

The chain couples TRBV28 to TRBJ1-5, with 9 bases identical to TRBD1. With V trimmed by 4 bases and J by 7 bases, 5 bases remained unmatched. The CDR3 runs to 14 residues. Germline assignment: CDR1 MDHEN and CDR2 SYDVKM. CDR3 protein: CASSSRDRVQPQHF. CDR3 DNA: TGTGCCAGCAGTTCCCGGGACAGGGTCCAGCCCCAGCATTTT. Full variable domain (remainder filled in from reference TRBV28 and TRBJ1-5): DVKVTQSSRYLVKRTGEKVFLECVQDMDHENMFWYRQDPGLGLRLIYFSYDVKMKEKGDIPEGYSVSREKKERFSLILESASTNQTSMYLCASSSRDRVQPQHFGDGTRLSIL.

V gene TRBV19 combines with J gene TRBJ2-1, with TRBD2 as a possible D gene (6 bases). The CDR3 covers 17 residues. The V end lost 0 bases, the J end lost 2 bases, and 14 bases lay between the germline ends. Germline lookup yields CDR1 LNHDA and CDR2 SQIVND (reference sequence). The CDR3 protein is CASSIDLDGSPYNEQFF. Here the CDR3 DNA reads TGTGCCAGTAGTATAGATCTGGACGGGAGTCCCTACAATGAGCAGTTCTTC.

The gene calls are TRBV5-1 and TRBJ2-7, with TRBD1 identical over 7 bases. V gave up 1 base and J gave up 0 bases; unmatched junction bases: 1. The CDR3 is 14 residues long. The germline V gene has CDR1 SGHRS and CDR2 YFSETQ. The CDR3 region has the DNA TGCGCCAGCAGCTTGCCAGGGGGCTCCTACGAGCAGTACTTC. Translated: CASSLPGGSYEQYF.